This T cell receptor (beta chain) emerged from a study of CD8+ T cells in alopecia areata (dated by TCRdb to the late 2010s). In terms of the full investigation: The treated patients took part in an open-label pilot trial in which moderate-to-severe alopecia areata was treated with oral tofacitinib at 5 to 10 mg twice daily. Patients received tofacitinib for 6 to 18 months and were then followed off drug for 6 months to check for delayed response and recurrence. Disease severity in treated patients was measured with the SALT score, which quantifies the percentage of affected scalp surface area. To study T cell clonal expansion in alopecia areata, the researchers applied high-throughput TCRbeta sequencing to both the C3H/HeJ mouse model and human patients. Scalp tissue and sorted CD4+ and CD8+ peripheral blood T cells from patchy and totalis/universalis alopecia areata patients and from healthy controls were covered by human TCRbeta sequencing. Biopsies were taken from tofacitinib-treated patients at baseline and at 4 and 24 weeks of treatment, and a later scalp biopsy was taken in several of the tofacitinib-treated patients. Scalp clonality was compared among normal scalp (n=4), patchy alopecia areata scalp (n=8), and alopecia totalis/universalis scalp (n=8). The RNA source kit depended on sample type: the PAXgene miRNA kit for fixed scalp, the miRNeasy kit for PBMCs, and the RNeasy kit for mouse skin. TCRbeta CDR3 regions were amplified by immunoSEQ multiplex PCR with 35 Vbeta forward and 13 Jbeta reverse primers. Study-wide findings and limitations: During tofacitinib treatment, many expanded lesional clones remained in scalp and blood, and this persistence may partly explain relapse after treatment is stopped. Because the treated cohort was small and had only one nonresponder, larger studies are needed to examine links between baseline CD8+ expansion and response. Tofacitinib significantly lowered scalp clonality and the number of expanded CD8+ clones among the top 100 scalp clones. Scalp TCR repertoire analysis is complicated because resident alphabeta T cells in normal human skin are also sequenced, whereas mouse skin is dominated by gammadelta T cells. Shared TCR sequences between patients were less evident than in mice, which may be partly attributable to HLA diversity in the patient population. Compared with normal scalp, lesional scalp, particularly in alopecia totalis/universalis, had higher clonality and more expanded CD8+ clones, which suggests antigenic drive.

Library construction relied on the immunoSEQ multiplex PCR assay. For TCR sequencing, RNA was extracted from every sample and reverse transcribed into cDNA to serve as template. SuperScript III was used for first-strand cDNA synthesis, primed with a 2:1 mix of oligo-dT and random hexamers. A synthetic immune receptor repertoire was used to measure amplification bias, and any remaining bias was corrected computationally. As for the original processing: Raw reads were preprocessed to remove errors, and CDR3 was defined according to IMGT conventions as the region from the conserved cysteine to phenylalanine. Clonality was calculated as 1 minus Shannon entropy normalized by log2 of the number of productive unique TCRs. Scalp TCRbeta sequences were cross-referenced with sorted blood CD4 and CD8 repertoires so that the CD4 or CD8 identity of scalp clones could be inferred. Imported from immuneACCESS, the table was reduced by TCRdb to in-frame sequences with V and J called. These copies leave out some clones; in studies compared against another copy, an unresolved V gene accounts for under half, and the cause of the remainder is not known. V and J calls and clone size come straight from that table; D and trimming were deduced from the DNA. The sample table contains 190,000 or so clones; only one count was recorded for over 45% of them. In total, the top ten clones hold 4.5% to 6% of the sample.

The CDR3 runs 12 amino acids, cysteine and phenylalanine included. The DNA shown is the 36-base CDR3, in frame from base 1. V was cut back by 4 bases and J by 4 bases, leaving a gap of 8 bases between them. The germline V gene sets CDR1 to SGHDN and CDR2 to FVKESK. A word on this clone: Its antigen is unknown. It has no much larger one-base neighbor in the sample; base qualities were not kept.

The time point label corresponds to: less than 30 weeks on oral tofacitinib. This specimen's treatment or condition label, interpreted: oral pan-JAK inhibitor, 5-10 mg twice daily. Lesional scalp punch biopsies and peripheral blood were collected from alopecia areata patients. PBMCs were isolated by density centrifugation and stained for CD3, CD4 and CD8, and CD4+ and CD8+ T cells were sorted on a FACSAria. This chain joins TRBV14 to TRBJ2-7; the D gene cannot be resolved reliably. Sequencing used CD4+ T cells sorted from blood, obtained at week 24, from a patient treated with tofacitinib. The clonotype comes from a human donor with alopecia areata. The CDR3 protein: CASSLIGYEQYF. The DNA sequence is TGTGCCAGCAGCCTGATTGGTTACGAGCAGTACTTC.